This TCR beta chain was captured by sequencing in a study of blood T cell repertoires in COVID-19. Study summary: From T cells, B-cell-depleted T cells, or PBMCs came the material, which was cDNA or gDNA.

Authors' processing steps: For nucleated cells, counts were estimated from reference gene primer amplification. Generated by immunoSEQ multiplex PCR, the TCRdb table keeps only in-frame clones and is missing some. V and J calls and clone size are given by that table; D and trimming were obtained from the DNA. The profile shows 50,000 to 60,000 clones, 88% of them singletons. The germline CDR1 and CDR2 sequences are SGHRS and YFSETQ. With 3 bases clipped from V and 7 bases from J, the junction kept 8 bases outside the gene matches. The CDR3 has 14 residues. This clone was detected ten times or more. The TCR originated in a man in his fifties or sixties with active COVID-19. Source material: peripheral blood. The chain couples TRBV5-1 to TRBJ1-2; 8 positions match TRBD1. CDR3 sequence (DNA): TGCGCCAGCAGCTCTACAGGGGGGCCTCCTGGCTACACCTTC. Translated, it gives CASSSTGGPPGYTF.